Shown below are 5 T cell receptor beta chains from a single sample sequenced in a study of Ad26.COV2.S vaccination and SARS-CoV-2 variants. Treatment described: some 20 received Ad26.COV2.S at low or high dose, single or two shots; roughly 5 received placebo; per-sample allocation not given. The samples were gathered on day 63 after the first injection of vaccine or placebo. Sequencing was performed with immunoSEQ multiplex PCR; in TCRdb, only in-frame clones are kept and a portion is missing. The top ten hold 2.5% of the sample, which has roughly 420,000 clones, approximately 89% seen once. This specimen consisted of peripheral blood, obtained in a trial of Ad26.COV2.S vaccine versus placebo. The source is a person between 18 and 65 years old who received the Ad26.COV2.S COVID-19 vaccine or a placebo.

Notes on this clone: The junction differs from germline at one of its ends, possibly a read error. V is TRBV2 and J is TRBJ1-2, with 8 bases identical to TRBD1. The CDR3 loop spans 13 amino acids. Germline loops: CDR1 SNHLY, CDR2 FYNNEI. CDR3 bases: TGTGCCAGCGGTGAGACAGGGGTTGACGGCTACACCTTC. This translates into CASGETGVDGYTF. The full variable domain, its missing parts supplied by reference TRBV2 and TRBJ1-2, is EPEVTQTPSHQVTQMGQEVILRCVPISNHLYFYWYRQILGQKVEFLVSFYNNEISEKSEIFDDQFSVERPDGSNFTLKIRSTKLEDSAMYFCASGETGVDGYTFGSGTRLTVV.

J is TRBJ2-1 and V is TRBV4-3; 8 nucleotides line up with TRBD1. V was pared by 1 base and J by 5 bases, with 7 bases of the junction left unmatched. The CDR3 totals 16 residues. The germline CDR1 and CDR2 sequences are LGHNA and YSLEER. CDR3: CASSQVSTGANNEQFF. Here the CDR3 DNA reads TGCGCCAGCAGCCAAGTGTCGACAGGGGCCAACAATGAGCAGTTCTTC.

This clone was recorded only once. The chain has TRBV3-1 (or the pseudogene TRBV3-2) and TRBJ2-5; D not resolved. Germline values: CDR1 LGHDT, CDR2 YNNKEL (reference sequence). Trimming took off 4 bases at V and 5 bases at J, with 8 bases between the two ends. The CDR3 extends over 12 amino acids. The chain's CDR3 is CASSRDVETQYF. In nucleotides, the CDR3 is TGTGCCAGCAGCCGTGACGTGGAGACCCAGTACTTC.

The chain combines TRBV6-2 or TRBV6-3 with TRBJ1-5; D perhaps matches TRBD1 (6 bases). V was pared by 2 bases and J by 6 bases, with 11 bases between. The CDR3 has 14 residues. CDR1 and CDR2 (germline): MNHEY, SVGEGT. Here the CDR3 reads CASSYGGSFQPQHF. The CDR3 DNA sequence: TGTGCCAGCAGTTACGGGGGCTCGTTTCAGCCCCAGCATTTT.

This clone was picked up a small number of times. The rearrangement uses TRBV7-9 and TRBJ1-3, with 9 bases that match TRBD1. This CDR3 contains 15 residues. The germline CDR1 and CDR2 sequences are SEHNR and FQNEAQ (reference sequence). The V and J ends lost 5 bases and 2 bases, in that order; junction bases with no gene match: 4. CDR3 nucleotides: TGTGCCAGCAGCGCTGGGACAGGGCCTGGAAACACCATATATTTT. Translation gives CASSAGTGPGNTIYF.